What follows are 9 T cell receptor beta chains derived from one specimen sequenced in a study of T cell repertoires and Cas9 in healthy adults. Using immunoSEQ multiplex PCR, the repertoire was profiled, and TCRdb retains in-frame clones only, with some absent. In the table there are more than 20,000 clones, 85% to 95% of which are singletons. The material sequenced was CD4+ effector T cells (CD127+, CD25-, CD137-, CD154-) from PBMCs; culture status not recorded. The receptors come from a human donor in good health.

The rearrangement joins TRBV19 to TRBJ1-1; D is ambiguous. CDR3 size: 12 residues. V shed 10 bases and J shed 4 bases, with 13 bases lying between them. Per the germline V gene, CDR1 is LNHDA and CDR2 is SQIVND (reference sequence). The CDR3 is CATMSRRTEAFF. The CDR3 coding sequence is TGTGCCACAATGTCCCGGCGCACTGAAGCTTTCTTT.

The rearrangement links TRBV18 to TRBJ1-6; 8 bases are a match to TRBD1. V shed 3 bases, J shed 7 bases, and the junction held 5 bases outside the gene matches. This CDR3 contains 15 residues. The germline V gene encodes CDR1 KGHSH and CDR2 LQKENI. DNA of the CDR3: TGTGCCAGCTCACCGGCCGGGACAGGCAATTCACCCCTCCACTTT. Its translation is CASSPAGTGNSPLHF.

CDR3 in DNA: TGTGCCAGCAGGGTACCGGGACGGTACTATGGCTACACCTTC. Protein product: CASRVPGRYYGYTF. V is TRBV11-2 and J is TRBJ1-2, with D possibly being TRBD1 (5 bases). V lost 6 bases to trimming and J lost 3 bases, with 14 bases between them. Germline V CDR1 and CDR2: SGHAT, FQNNGV. The CDR3 runs 14 residues.

This chain joins TRBV9 and TRBJ2-3; no clear D. V was pared by 4 bases and J by 2 bases, with 5 bases between. The CDR3 is 12 residues long. CDR1 is SGDLS, CDR2 YYNGEE, per germline. The CDR3 loop is CASSHFTDTQYF. The CDR3 region has the DNA TGTGCCAGCAGCCACTTCACAGATACGCAGTATTTT. Variable domain in full (rest from reference TRBV9 and TRBJ2-3): DSGVTQTPKHLITATGQRVTLRCSPRSGDLSVYWYQQSLDQGLQFLIQYYNGEERAKGNILERFSAQQFPDLHSELNLSSLELGDSALYFCASSHFTDTQYFGPGTRLTVL.

The chain uses TRBV19 and TRBJ1-1, with D maybe TRBD1 (5 bases). The germline gives CDR1 LNHDA, CDR2 SQIVND (reference sequence). This CDR3 region has 16 residues. V gave up 2 bases and J gave up 1 base, with 14 bases separating them. CDR3 in amino acids: CASSIYKEGRNTEAFF. DNA of the CDR3: TGTGCCAGTAGTATATATAAAGAGGGGAGGAACACTGAAGCTTTCTTT. The variable domain in full, completed from reference TRBV19 and TRBJ1-1, reads DGGITQSPKYLFRKEGQNVTLSCEQNLNHDAMYWYRQDPGQGLRLIYYSQIVNDFQKGDIAEGYSVSREKKESFPLTVTSAQKNPTAFYLCASSIYKEGRNTEAFFGQGTRLTVV.

The chain links TRBV11-1 to TRBJ2-2, with unresolved D. The CDR3 runs to 12 residues. V dropped 6 bases and J dropped 1 base, with 3 bases sitting between them. Germline V gives CDR1 SGHAT, CDR2 FQDESV (reference sequence). The CDR3, as DNA: TGTGCCAGCAGGAAGAACACCGGGGAGCTGTTTTTT. Encoded protein: CASRKNTGELFF.

V and J are TRBV6-5 and TRBJ2-3; 10 nucleotides line up with TRBD2. The CDR3 has 15 residues. Germline values: CDR1 MNHEY, CDR2 SVGAGI. The V segment lost 2 bases and the J segment 6 bases; nucleotides outside the gene matches: 5. CDR3 loop: CASSYDSSGSDTQYF. CDR3 sequence (DNA): TGTGCCAGCAGTTACGACTCTAGCGGGAGTGATACGCAGTATTTT.

The table lists this clone with a few counts. The rearrangement joins TRBV19 to TRBJ1-1; unclear D gene. Germline V lookup: CDR1 LNHDA, CDR2 SQIVND (reference sequence). This CDR3 contains 11 residues. V was pared by 7 bases and J by 7 bases, with 10 bases between. The CDR3 sequence is CASTRPGEAFF. The CDR3, as DNA: TGTGCCAGTACGCGGCCCGGTGAAGCTTTCTTT. The full variable domain, its missing parts supplied by reference TRBV19 and TRBJ1-1, is DGGITQSPKYLFRKEGQNVTLSCEQNLNHDAMYWYRQDPGQGLRLIYYSQIVNDFQKGDIAEGYSVSREKKESFPLTVTSAQKNPTAFYLCASTRPGEAFFGQGTRLTVV.

The chain has TRBV5-4 and TRBJ1-2; 8 nucleotides align to TRBD1. The CDR3 extends over 13 amino acids. Trimming cost V 2 bases and J 6 bases; bases outside gene matches: 3. Germline V gene data show CDR1 as SGHNT and CDR2 as YYREEE (reference sequence). The CDR3 here is CASSFVTGDGYTF. In DNA form, the CDR3 reads TGTGCCAGCAGCTTCGTGACAGGGGATGGCTACACCTTC.